This T cell receptor (beta chain) was sequenced for a study of cytomegalovirus exposure and HLA in healthy donors. V was pared by 4 bases and J by 7 bases, with 10 bases between. The CDR3 is made up of 12 amino acids. CDR1 SGHTA and CDR2 FQGNSA come from the germline V gene. Study-wide results and limits: The study recorded 164 TCR beta chains that were cytomegalovirus-associated. The authors judged a highly shared variant cluster likely a sequencing artifact. A prior analysis recorded that most TCR beta V segments were productive about 90% or about 30% of the time.

Details on this clone: Its antigen is unknown.

Primers: 60 Vbeta forward and 13 Jbeta reverse. The method was immunoSEQ multiplex PCR; TCRdb's version includes in-frame clones alone and lacks a portion of them. The data show 150,000 to 190,000 clones, roughly 80% seen once. The chain uses TRBV7-2 and TRBJ1-2; D ambiguous. The specimen was PBMCs. The source of this sequence is a woman in her fifties or sixties in good health and CMV-seropositive. This chain's CDR3 is CASSSGAAGYTF. CDR3 sequence (DNA): TGTGCCAGCAGCTCAGGAGCGGCTGGCTACACCTTC.